The 7 T cell receptor beta chains reported below all come from one sample, sequenced in a study of blood T cells in healthy people across ages. Primed by a sample-barcoded 5' primer and a J-beta primer mix, a second PCR proceeded for 7 to 11 cycles. TCRdb passed the 5' RACE reads through MiXCR, listing each CDR3 protein once. The table has 600,000 to 800,000 distinct CDR3 sequences, over 20% seen once. Material for sequencing was blood. These receptors all stem from a man aged 70-80 years in good health.

This chain uses TRBV6-1 with TRBJ2-3, with D perhaps TRBD1 (5 bases). V was clipped by 1 base and J by 4 bases, with 6 bases between them. The CDR3 sequence is 13 residues long. Germline V gives CDR1 MNHNS, CDR2 SASEGT. The CDR3: CASSEVGADTQYF. The CDR3 DNA reads TGTGCCAGCAGTGAAGTAGGGGCAGATACGCAGTATTTT.

This rearrangement joins TRBV20-1 to TRBJ2-5, with D perhaps being TRBD1 or TRBD2 (5 bases each). The J call may not be correct, given that the DNA end is closer to TRBJ2-7. In germline, CDR1 is DFQATT, CDR2 SNEGSKA (reference sequence). The CDR3 has 12 amino acids. CDR3 in DNA: TGCAGTGCCCGGGACCAACACTACGAGCAGTACTTC. It codes for CSARDQHYEQYF.

This clonotype was found a few times. This chain links TRBV6-5 with TRBJ2-2; D possibly corresponds to TRBD2 (6 bases). The germline V gene encodes CDR1 MNHEY and CDR2 SVGAGI. The CDR3 is 13 residues long. V lost 11 bases and J lost 6, with 16 bases in between. CDR3 residues: CASRDGSSGELFF. CDR3 coding DNA: TGTGCCTCCCGAGACGGGAGCTCCGGGGAGCTGTTTTTT.

The rearrangement uses TRBV7-9 and TRBJ2-3; D call uncertain. The length of the CDR3 is 15 residues. V was trimmed by 1 base and J by 3 bases, leaving 11 bases between them. Germline lookup yields CDR1 SEHNR and CDR2 FQNEAQ (reference sequence). CDR3 DNA sequence: TGTGCCAGCAGCTTAGAAACTTTCCAGACAGATACGCAGTATTTT. It is translated as CASSLETFQTDTQYF.

For this clonotype: One end of the junction varies from germline; a read error may be responsible. The genes are TRBV6-5 and TRBJ2-2; D assignment may be TRBD1 or TRBD2 (5 bases each). This CDR3 region has 15 residues. CDR1 and CDR2 from the germline V gene are MNHEY and SVGAGI. DNA for the CDR3: TGTGCCAGCAGCCGGCTCGATCTGGGGACCGGGGAGCAGTTTTTT. It specifies CASSRLDLGTGEQFF.

The table lists this clonotype with a few counts. The chain has TRBV25-1 and TRBJ2-5; 8 bases are shared with TRBD2. Near its end, the DNA agrees better with TRBJ2-7, so the J call may be wrong. CDR3 length: 14 amino acids. Germline V CDR1 and CDR2: MGHDK, SYGVNS. The CDR3 spells CASSGGLVPYEQYF. The CDR3 nucleotides are TGTGCCAGCAGTGGGGGACTAGTCCCCTACGAGCAGTACTTC.

This clonotype was detected a few times. A read error is possible here, since a much larger clone lies one base away. The chain couples TRBV21-1 to TRBJ1-2; the table's TRBD1 call for D was not verified on the DNA. TRBV21-1 is shown as a pseudogene. This CDR3 has 13 amino acids. DNA of the CDR3: TGTGCCAGCAGCACGGGACAGAACTATGGCTACACCTTC. Protein: CASSTGQNYGYTF.